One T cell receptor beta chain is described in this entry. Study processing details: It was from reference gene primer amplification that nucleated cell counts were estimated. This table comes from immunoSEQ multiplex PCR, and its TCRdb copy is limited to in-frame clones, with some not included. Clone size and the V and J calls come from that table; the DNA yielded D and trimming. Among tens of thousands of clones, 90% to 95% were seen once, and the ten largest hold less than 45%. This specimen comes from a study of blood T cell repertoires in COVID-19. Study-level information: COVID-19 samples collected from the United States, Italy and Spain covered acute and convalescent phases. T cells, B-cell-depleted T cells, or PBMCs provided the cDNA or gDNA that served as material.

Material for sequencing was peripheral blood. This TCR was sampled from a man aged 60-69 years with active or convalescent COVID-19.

DNA of the CDR3: TGTGCCACCAGCAGAGATCCGGGGGTCCAAGAGACCCAGTACTTC. Protein product: CATSRDPGVQETQYF. The chain couples TRBV15 to TRBJ2-5; D perhaps matches TRBD2 (6 bases). The germline CDR1 and CDR2 sequences are LNHNV and YYDKDF (reference sequence). The CDR3 spans 15 residues. Trimming cost V 0 bases and J 1 base, with 9 bases left between them.